These T cell receptor beta chains were read from a single sample in a study of blood T cell repertoires in COVID-19. Generated by immunoSEQ multiplex PCR, the TCRdb table keeps only in-frame clones and is missing some. This table has about 240,000 clones, around 85% appearing once. The sample comprised PBMCs or T cells enriched from blood (not recorded which). These receptors came from a woman in her 40s with acute COVID-19. Each CDR3 is given with its conserved first and last residue. Part of the rows lack a size; the others show once, few, many or a class for expanded clones.

clone size,V gene,J gene,CDR3 protein
-,TRBV14,TRBJ1-4,CASSQDTRANEKLFF
-,TRBV30,TRBJ1-2,CAWMGTGDGYTF
-,TRBV28,TRBJ2-4,CASSFSGRARVAKNIQYF
-,TRBV19,TRBJ2-7,CASSRDRDPFEQYF
-,TRBV29-1,TRBJ2-5,CSVERGGGETQYF
-,TRBV5-1,TRBJ2-2,CASSPGSRVGAGELFF
-,TRBV5-1,TRBJ2-2,CASSLRQGDDGELFF
-,TRBV27,TRBJ2-7,CASTRRGLAEMNPYEQYF
-,TRBV6-5,TRBJ2-5,CASSKQGAVGETQYF
-,TRBV11-3,TRBJ1-1,CASSYGTGLDTEAFF
-,TRBV16,TRBJ1-1,CASSPTPGNTEAFF
-,TRBV7-6,TRBJ1-6,CASSRIQGHNSPLHF
-,TRBV11-3,TRBJ2-3,CASSQQGKDTQYF
few,TRBV7-8,TRBJ2-7,CASRTSPYEQYF
-,TRBV29-1,TRBJ2-3,CSVVLAGISDTQYF
-,TRBV11-2,TRBJ2-7,CASSSLASGRKRYEQYF
-,TRBV16,TRBJ2-7,CASSQSLYEQYF
-,TRBV5-6,TRBJ1-1,CASSLAPTDMNTEAFF
once,TRBV9,TRBJ2-1,CASSVDETSGILNEQFF
many,TRBV5-1,TRBJ2-3,CASSVGGSGTDTQYF
-,TRBV24-1,TRBJ2-1,CATSDRDINEQFF
-,TRBV9,TRBJ2-3,CASSSGGRDTQYF
-,TRBV9,TRBJ2-2,CASSGGTGHNTGELFF
-,TRBV2,TRBJ2-1,CASSGTSLYNEQFF
-,TRBV19,TRBJ2-3,CASTPPGGRGADTQYF
-,TRBV14,TRBJ2-2,CASSQVIAGELFF
-,TRBV11-2,TRBJ1-3,CASSLDPRAGNTIYF
-,TRBV7-8,TRBJ1-2,CASSQGRTDLYGYTF
-,TRBV19,TRBJ1-5,CASSIRREWSNQPQHF
-,TRBV27,TRBJ1-2,CAPQPASDRGFIYGYTF
-,TRBV30,TRBJ1-2,CAWGSQDRNLYGYTF